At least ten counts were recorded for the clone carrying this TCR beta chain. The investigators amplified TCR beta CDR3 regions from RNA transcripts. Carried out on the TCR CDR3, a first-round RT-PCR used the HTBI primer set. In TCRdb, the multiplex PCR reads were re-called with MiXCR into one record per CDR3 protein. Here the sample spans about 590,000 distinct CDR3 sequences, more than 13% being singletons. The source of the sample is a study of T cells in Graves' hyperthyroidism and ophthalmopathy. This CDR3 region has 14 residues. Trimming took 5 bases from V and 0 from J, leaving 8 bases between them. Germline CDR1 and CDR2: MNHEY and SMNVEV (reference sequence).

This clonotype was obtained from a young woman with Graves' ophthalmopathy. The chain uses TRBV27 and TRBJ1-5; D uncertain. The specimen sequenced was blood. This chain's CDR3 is CASSPQDSNQPQHF. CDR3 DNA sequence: TGTGCCAGCAGTCCTCAGGATAGCAATCAGCCCCAGCATTTT.